The 26 T cell receptor beta chains below all came from one sample that was sequenced in a study of blood T cell repertoires in COVID-19 (TCRdb year 2020). The library was generated by the immunoSEQ multiplex PCR assay. In its TCRdb copy, this immuneACCESS table keeps in-frame sequences only and misses some clones. Where compared with another copy, unresolved V genes explain less than half of these, and the others have no known cause. The sample table records about 310,000 clones; about 90% of these occur just once. More than 9% of the sample belongs to the ten largest clones. The sample consisted of PBMCs or T cells enriched from blood (not recorded which). The source of these receptors is a woman in her thirties who had recovered from COVID-19.

The chain combines TRBV7-9 with TRBJ1-3; TRBD1 matches at 11 bases. The CDR3 extends over 16 amino acids. Germline CDR1 and CDR2: SEHNR and FQNEAQ (reference sequence). J lost 7 bases, V lost 5 bases, and 10 bases had no gene match. Here the CDR3 reads CASSDRDRGTQNTIYF. In DNA, the CDR3 is TGTGCCAGCAGCGACCGGGACAGGGGGACTCAGAACACCATATATTTT.

The rearrangement links TRBV29-1 to TRBJ2-1; 13 nucleotides line up with TRBD2. Germline CDR1 and CDR2: SQVTM and ANQGSEA. This CDR3 region has 14 residues. V shed 7 bases and J 7 bases; nucleotides not matched to a gene: 7. Here the CDR3 reads CSGQPGLAGNEQFF. In nucleotides, the CDR3 is TGCAGCGGTCAACCGGGACTAGCGGGAAATGAGCAGTTCTTC.

This chain links TRBV29-1 with TRBJ1-4, with D unclear. V dropped 4 bases and J dropped 8 bases, with 11 bases sitting between them. The CDR3 runs 12 residues. Germline V gene lookup returns CDR1 SQVTM and CDR2 ANQGSEA. The CDR3 loop is CSVAEESEKLFF. CDR3 bases: TGCAGCGTTGCGGAGGAATCCGAAAAACTGTTTTTT.

The chain carries TRBV9 and TRBJ1-2; no firm D call. This CDR3 has 13 residues. V dropped 0 bases and J dropped 3 bases, with 6 bases sitting between them. Germline assignment: CDR1 SGDLS and CDR2 YYNGEE. CDR3 sequence: CASSVGVHYGYTF. CDR3 sequence (DNA): TGTGCCAGCAGCGTAGGAGTACACTATGGCTACACCTTC. Supplemented by reference TRBV9 and TRBJ1-2, the full variable domain reads DSGVTQTPKHLITATGQRVTLRCSPRSGDLSVYWYQQSLDQGLQFLIQYYNGEERAKGNILERFSAQQFPDLHSELNLSSLELGDSALYFCASSVGVHYGYTFGSGTRLTVV.

The V gene is TRBV28, the J gene TRBJ1-5, with 7 nucleotides matching TRBD1. The CDR3 is 14 amino acids. Trimming removed 10 bases from V and 5 bases from J; junction bases left unmatched: 11. Germline V CDR1 and CDR2: MDHEN, SYDVKM. DNA for the CDR3: TGTGCCATCGAGAAGGGGGCGCGAGATCAGCCCCAGCATTTT. This translates into CAIEKGARDQPQHF.

The V and J genes are TRBV5-1 and TRBJ2-7; 8 bases are a match to TRBD1. Germline V gene data show CDR1 as SGHRS and CDR2 as YFSETQ. This CDR3 has 14 residues. V lost 4 bases and J lost 8; bases outside the gene matches: 11. The CDR3: CASSLLTGDRKQYF. In DNA form, the CDR3 reads TGCGCCAGCAGCCTTCTGACAGGGGATAGAAAGCAGTACTTC.

This chain connects TRBV5-1 to TRBJ2-2, with D uncertain. Germline V lookup: CDR1 SGHRS, CDR2 YFSETQ. The CDR3 loop spans 14 amino acids. The V and J ends lost 2 bases and 6 bases respectively, with 11 bases between them. CDR3 sequence reads: CASSFTRMAGELFF. The CDR3, as DNA: TGCGCCAGCAGCTTCACCAGGATGGCCGGGGAGCTGTTTTTT.

This rearrangement joins TRBV3-1 (or the pseudogene TRBV3-2) to TRBJ2-3; TRBD2 matches at 9 bases. CDR3 length equals 12 residues. From germline, CDR1 is LGHDT and CDR2 YNNKEL (reference sequence). V was pared by 4 bases and J by 11 bases, with 4 bases of the junction left unmatched. CDR3 sequence (DNA): TGTGCCAGCAGCCCAGATAGCGGGGGGCAGTATTTT. It codes for CASSPDSGGQYF.

This clone appeared a single time. J is TRBJ1-3 and V is TRBV27; 7 bases match TRBD1. CDR3 length: 21 amino acids. V lost 4 bases, J lost 0 bases, and 21 bases stayed unmatched. Germline V lookup: CDR1 MNHEY, CDR2 SMNVEV (reference sequence). CDR3 bases: TGTGCCAGCAGTTCCAGAAGACCAGCTAGGACAGGTTTCTTCTCTGGAAACACCATATATTTT. Its translation: CASSSRRPARTGFFSGNTIYF.

The V gene is TRBV6-1, the J gene TRBJ2-1; 9 bases fit TRBD2. Germline V gene lookup returns CDR1 MNHNS and CDR2 SASEGT. After removal of 6 bases from V and 8 bases from J, the junction contained 8 bases not matched to a gene. The CDR3 runs to 14 residues. The CDR3 protein is CASSLAGTDHEQFF. The CDR3 DNA reads TGTGCCAGCAGCCTAGCGGGAACCGACCATGAGCAGTTCTTC.

The chain links TRBV6-5 to TRBJ2-2; a possible D gene is TRBD1 (6 bases). This CDR3 is 13 amino acids long. V lost 5 bases and J lost 7, with 11 bases in between. Germline V gene sequence: CDR1 MNHEY, CDR2 SVGAGI. CDR3 region: CASSIQGGGELFF. The CDR3, as DNA: TGTGCCAGCAGTATACAGGGCGGCGGGGAGCTGTTTTTT.

This clone was seen once. This sequence joins TRBV7-8 and TRBJ2-1; 9 nucleotides align to TRBD1. CDR3 length equals 15 residues. Trimming at V came to 5 bases and at J to 2 bases, leaving 4 bases not matched to a gene. The V gene's germline CDR1 is SGHVS and CDR2 FQNEAQ. CDR3 sequence: CASSPGQGPYNEQFF. Written as DNA, the CDR3 is TGTGCCAGCAGCCCGGGACAGGGCCCCTACAATGAGCAGTTCTTC. The whole variable domain, remainder taken from reference TRBV7-8 and TRBJ2-1, is GAGVSQSPRYKVAKRGQDVALRCDPISGHVSLFWYQQALGQGPEFLTYFQNEAQLDKSGLPSDRFFAERPEGSVSTLKIQRTQQEDSAVYLCASSPGQGPYNEQFFGPGTRLTVL.

The chain uses TRBV19 and TRBJ1-4; D is possibly TRBD1 (6 bases). The germline V gene encodes CDR1 LNHDA and CDR2 SQIVND (reference sequence). V lost 6 bases and J lost 5, with 19 bases in between. The CDR3 is 16 amino acids. The CDR3 nucleotides are TGTGCCAGTAGCCATAAGACGGGACAACGAAATGAAAAACTGTTTTTT. Its protein is CASSHKTGQRNEKLFF.

CDR3 loop: CASSLEKSLLPWNSPLHF. CDR3 sequence (DNA): TGTGCCAGCAGCTTAGAAAAAAGCCTTCTCCCGTGGAATTCACCCCTCCACTTT. The V call is TRBV7-9, the J call TRBJ1-6, with no clear D. V was pared by 1 base and J by 7 bases, with 20 bases between. This CDR3 is 18 amino acids long. CDR1 and CDR2 from the germline V gene are SEHNR and FQNEAQ (reference sequence).

J is TRBJ1-1 and V is TRBV2, with D perhaps TRBD1 (6 bases). The CDR3 is made up of 13 amino acids. The V and J ends lost 5 bases and 3 bases respectively, with 10 bases between them. Germline loops: CDR1 SNHLY, CDR2 FYNNEI. The CDR3 protein is CASSYRTDTEAFF. In DNA form, the CDR3 reads TGTGCCAGCAGTTACAGGACAGACACTGAAGCTTTCTTT.

The chain carries TRBV19 and TRBJ2-3; D may be TRBD2 (5 bases). The germline gives CDR1 LNHDA, CDR2 SQIVND (reference sequence). The CDR3 runs 14 residues. The V and J ends lost 3 bases and 3 bases respectively, with 10 bases between them. The DNA of the CDR3 is TGTGCCAGTAGTATGAGGAGCGGAACAGATACGCAGTATTTT. Its protein product is CASSMRSGTDTQYF.

This clone showed up just once. The chain joins TRBV27 to TRBJ1-5; D is undetermined. V lost 5 bases and J lost 1, with 15 bases in between. Germline CDR1 is MNHEY and CDR2 is SMNVEV (reference sequence). The CDR3 covers 16 residues. In DNA, the CDR3 is TGTGCCAGCAGTGCCCGACTGGCGGGGAGCAATCAGCCCCAGCATTTT. Its translation is CASSARLAGSNQPQHF.

This chain links TRBV6-5 with TRBJ2-1, with a weak D call TRBD1 (6 bases). The V gene lost 2 bases and the J gene lost 6 bases, with 14 bases spanning the gap. The CDR3 has 15 residues. Looked up from germline, CDR1 is MNHEY and CDR2 is SVGAGI. CDR3 sequence (DNA): TGTGCCAGCAGTTACCTCGCAGGGGCTAGCAATGAGCAGTTCTTC. Residues: CASSYLAGASNEQFF.

The V gene is TRBV7-9, the J gene TRBJ2-3; D is undetermined. Trimming took 3 bases from V and 2 from J, leaving 9 bases between them. The CDR3 is made up of 14 amino acids. Per the germline V gene, CDR1 is SEHNR and CDR2 is FQNEAQ (reference sequence). In nucleotides, the CDR3 is TGTGCCAGCAGCTTGCGACAATTCACAGATACGCAGTATTTT. Translating it yields CASSLRQFTDTQYF.

The chain is built from TRBV2 and TRBJ1-6, with TRBD1 matching 12 bases. Per germline, CDR1 SNHLY and CDR2 FYNNEI. The junction had 10 bases not matched to a gene; V was cut back by 8 bases and J by 14 bases. This CDR3 contains 14 residues. This CDR3 is CASQARDRGRSLHF. CDR3 nucleotides: TGTGCCAGCCAGGCGCGGGACAGGGGGCGATCCCTCCACTTT.

The chain has TRBV18 and TRBJ2-1; 7 bases fit TRBD2. The V gene end was trimmed by 3 bases and the J gene end by 10 bases; junction bases not matched to a gene: 9. CDR1 KGHSH and CDR2 LQKENI come from the germline V gene. This CDR3 has 14 residues. The CDR3 region is CASSPGTTSSEQFF. CDR3 DNA: TGTGCCAGCTCACCCGGGACTACCTCTAGCGAGCAGTTCTTC.

This clone was seen just once. This chain uses TRBV4-2 with TRBJ1-5; 8 bases are shared with TRBD1. The germline gives CDR1 LGHNA, CDR2 YNFKEQ. This CDR3 comprises 15 residues. V was pared by 2 bases and J by 7 bases, with 7 bases of the junction left unmatched. The CDR3 nucleotides are TGTGCCAGCAGCCAATCGGGACAGGACAACCAGCCCCAGCATTTT. Its translation is CASSQSGQDNQPQHF.

The chain employs TRBV3-1 (or the pseudogene TRBV3-2) and TRBJ1-1, with D possibly matching TRBD1 (5 bases). The CDR3 totals 15 residues. Germline assignment: CDR1 LGHDT and CDR2 YNNKEL (reference sequence). V was shortened by 6 bases and J by 4 bases, with 18 bases between the two germline ends. CDR3 loop: CASSLGTLRGTEAFF. The CDR3 nucleotides are TGTGCCAGCAGTCTAGGGACTTTACGGGGCACTGAAGCTTTCTTT.

This clone showed up just once. The chain has TRBV7-6 and TRBJ1-3; D unresolved. Germline assignment: CDR1 SGHVS and CDR2 FNYEAQ. V lost 0 bases and J lost 0, with 9 bases in between. The CDR3 is 16 amino acids. The CDR3: CASSLAPADSGNTIYF. The CDR3 coding sequence is TGTGCCAGCAGCTTAGCGCCGGCGGACTCTGGAAACACCATATATTTT.

The gene calls are TRBV5-8 and TRBJ1-2; the D is unclear. There are 16 residues in the CDR3. With 0 bases removed from V and 8 bases from J, the gap between germline ends came to 20 bases. The germline gives CDR1 SGHTS, CDR2 YDEGEE. The CDR3 region is CASSLVFLVQAWGYTF. CDR3 bases: TGTGCCAGCAGCTTGGTCTTTCTGGTCCAGGCTTGGGGCTACACCTTC.

The chain links TRBV11-2 to TRBJ2-7; D might be TRBD2 (6 bases). V was shortened by 4 bases and J by 5 bases, with 15 bases between the two germline ends. CDR3 size: 14 residues. Per the germline V gene, CDR1 is SGHAT and CDR2 is FQNNGV. The CDR3 region is CASSSTTSFHEQYF. CDR3 in DNA: TGTGCCAGCAGCTCCACGACTAGTTTCCACGAGCAGTACTTC.